The clone carrying this T cell receptor (beta chain) was detected ten times or more. CDR1 SEHNR and CDR2 FQNEAQ come from the germline V gene (reference sequence). The ends were cut back, 4 bases at V and 4 bases at J, with 17 bases in the middle. The CDR3 sequence is 16 residues long. This sample stems from a study of T cells in Graves' hyperthyroidism and ophthalmopathy. Study background: Blood from the periphery was taken at initial diagnosis, before any treatment.

Uncontrolled infection, other autoimmune disease, pregnancy and lactation each barred patients from inclusion. TCR beta CDR3 regions were amplified from RNA. During a first-round RT-PCR of the TCR CDR3, the HTBI primer set was used. TCRdb reanalysed the multiplex PCR reads using MiXCR and keeps one entry per CDR3 protein. The sample holds 640,000 or so distinct CDR3 sequences, about 14% seen once. Sequences were obtained from blood. The sequence came from a woman between 18 and 29 years old with Graves' ophthalmopathy. V usage is TRBV7-9 and J usage is TRBJ2-1; D might be TRBD2 (5 bases). This CDR3 is CASSSRGPSGYNEQFF. In DNA, the CDR3 is TGTGCCAGCAGCTCCCGCGGACCCTCGGGGTACAATGAGCAGTTCTTC.